A single sample is the source of the 22 T cell receptor beta chains below, sequenced in a study of CD8 T cells in Susac syndrome. Random hexamers were used to reverse transcribe an amount of roughly 0.45 to 1 ug RNA. In TCRdb, the immunoSEQ multiplex PCR reads were re-called with MiXCR into one record per CDR3 protein. The sample carries around 190,000 distinct CDR3 sequences, 90% to 95% recorded once. Sequencing input: CD4+ T cells from PBMCs. Source of these receptors: a human donor in good health.

The rearrangement links TRBV14 to TRBJ2-1; the D is unclear. From germline, CDR1 is SGHDN and CDR2 FVKESK. The CDR3 sequence is 14 residues long. V was cut by 1 base and J by 9 bases, with 13 bases left in between. CDR3 sequence (DNA): TGTGCCAGCAGCCAAGTGACTCCCCGGCCTGAGCAGTTCTTC. Protein: CASSQVTPRPEQFF.

This clonotype appeared once. This chain joins TRBV10-3 and TRBJ1-2; a weak D match, TRBD1 (5 bases). V was shortened by 8 bases and J by 4 bases, with 11 bases between the two germline ends. Looked up from germline, CDR1 is ENHRY and CDR2 is SYGVKD. CDR3 length: 12 residues. CDR3 sequence reads: CAIRMGVYGYTF. In DNA form, the CDR3 reads TGTGCCATCCGGATGGGGGTCTATGGCTACACCTTC.

The rearrangement joins TRBV19 to TRBJ2-7; D is possibly TRBD1 or TRBD2 (6 bases each). V was trimmed by 5 bases and J by 4 bases, leaving 18 bases between them. The CDR3 runs to 15 residues. Germline V CDR1 and CDR2: LNHDA, SQIVND (reference sequence). The CDR3 reads CASSSQGRGGYEQYF. The CDR3 bases are TGTGCCAGTAGTTCTCAGGGCAGGGGAGGATACGAGCAGTACTTC.

The V and J genes are TRBV4-3 and TRBJ1-2; D possibly corresponds to TRBD1 (5 bases). Trimming cost V 3 bases and J 4 bases, with 15 bases left between them. CDR3 length equals 15 residues. CDR1 and CDR2 (germline): LGHNA, YSLEER. Here the CDR3 reads CASSQAGRSPYGYTF. The CDR3 bases are TGCGCCAGCAGCCAGGCGGGACGTTCTCCCTATGGCTACACCTTC.

This chain joins TRBV15 and TRBJ2-3, with a weak D call TRBD1 (6 bases). The germline gives CDR1 LNHNV, CDR2 YYDKDF (reference sequence). The germline V and J ends were trimmed by 1 base and 3 bases, with 17 bases remaining between them. The CDR3 has 17 residues. CDR3 region: CATSRVQQGIGTDTQYF. CDR3 nucleotides: TGTGCCACCAGCAGAGTACAACAGGGTATAGGGACAGATACGCAGTATTTT.

DNA of the CDR3: TGTGCCATCAGTGAAGGGGGACAGAGCTCCTACAATGAGCAGTTCTTC. Residues: CAISEGGQSSYNEQFF. The rearrangement links TRBV10-3 to TRBJ2-1, with 7 bases that match TRBD1. The trim removed 3 bases at V and 0 bases at J, leaving 5 bases unmatched. Per germline, CDR1 ENHRY and CDR2 SYGVKD. This CDR3 is built from 16 residues.

This chain uses TRBV29-1 with TRBJ2-1, with 10 bases lining up with TRBD2. V trimming: 6 bases; J trimming: 9 bases; junction bases outside the gene matches: 17. The CDR3 spans 16 residues. In germline, CDR1 is SQVTM, CDR2 ANQGSEA. The CDR3 DNA reads as TGCAGCGTCATCCCAGGACTAGCGGCCTTCCGAAGTGAGCAGTTCTTC. Its translation: CSVIPGLAAFRSEQFF.

J is TRBJ2-1 and V is TRBV11-2; no reliable D call. Germline lookup yields CDR1 SGHAT and CDR2 FQNNGV. The CDR3 runs 14 residues. The germline V and J ends were trimmed by 5 bases and 5 bases, with 13 bases remaining between them. The DNA for the CDR3 is TGTGCCAGCAGCCGATCCGGACCTGACAATGAGCAGTTCTTC. Amino acids: CASSRSGPDNEQFF. Based on the CDR3 plus reference TRBV11-2 and TRBJ2-1, the full variable domain is EAGVAQSPRYKIIEKRQSVAFWCNPISGHATLYWYQQILGQGPKLLIQFQNNGVVDDSQLPKDRFSAERLKGVDSTLKIQPAKLEDSAVYLCASSRSGPDNEQFFGPGTRLTVL.

V is TRBV19 and J is TRBJ1-2; TRBD1 is a possible D gene (5 bases). CDR3 size: 13 residues. The V end lost 7 bases, the J end lost 4 bases, and 13 bases lay between the germline ends. Germline-derived CDR1 and CDR2 are LNHDA and SQIVND (reference sequence). The CDR3 reads CASMGQRPYGYTF. The DNA for the CDR3 is TGTGCCAGTATGGGGCAGAGACCCTATGGCTACACCTTC. Full variable domain (rest looked up from reference TRBV19 and TRBJ1-2): DGGITQSPKYLFRKEGQNVTLSCEQNLNHDAMYWYRQDPGQGLRLIYYSQIVNDFQKGDIAEGYSVSREKKESFPLTVTSAQKNPTAFYLCASMGQRPYGYTFGSGTRLTVV.

The V gene is TRBV6-5, the J gene TRBJ1-5; tentatively, D is TRBD1 (6 bases). Germline CDR1 MNHEY, CDR2 SVGAGI. The CDR3 length is 15 residues. V lost 6 bases to trimming and J lost 5 bases, with 17 bases between them. The CDR3 protein is CASSSNQGIDQPQHF. The CDR3 DNA reads TGTGCCAGCAGCTCGAACCAGGGGATCGATCAGCCCCAGCATTTT.

The V call is TRBV2, the J call TRBJ2-5; tentatively, D is TRBD1 or TRBD2 (7 bases each). CDR3 length: 13 residues. Germline-derived CDR1 and CDR2 are SNHLY and FYNNEI. V lost 10 bases to trimming and J lost 2 bases, with 14 bases between them. The CDR3 DNA reads as TGTGCCACAGGGGGGGACAGACAAGAGACCCAGTACTTC. It is translated as CATGGDRQETQYF.

The CDR3 coding sequence is TGCAGCGTTGTCGGCGAGGTGGGCGGCTGGGCGAAAGATACGCAGTATTTT. Translation: CSVVGEVGGWAKDTQYF. The chain employs TRBV29-1 and TRBJ2-3; D gene ambiguous. Looked up from germline, CDR1 is SQVTM and CDR2 is ANQGSEA. The CDR3 runs to 17 residues. Trimming shortened V by 4 bases and J by 5 bases, and 25 bases separated the two germline ends.

This chain connects TRBV12-3 or TRBV12-4 to TRBJ1-5; D uncertain. The length of the CDR3 is 11 residues. Trimming removed 1 base from V and 8 bases from J, with 3 bases in between. The CDR3 DNA is TGTGCCAGCAGTTTAGGGGAGCCCCAGCATTTT. Translated, it gives CASSLGEPQHF.

V and J are TRBV7-3 and TRBJ2-1; D uncertain. This CDR3 contains 14 residues. CDR1 is SGHTA and CDR2 is FQGTGA in the germline V gene. V lost 0 bases to trimming and J lost 5 bases, with 8 bases between them. CDR3 sequence reads: CASSLTYRNNEQFF. In DNA, the CDR3 is TGTGCCAGCAGCTTAACGTACAGAAACAATGAGCAGTTCTTC.

The chain uses TRBV3-1 and TRBJ2-3, with D tentatively TRBD2 (6 bases). This CDR3 has 14 amino acids. V lost 4 bases, J lost 4 bases, and 12 bases lay in between. Germline CDR1 is LGHDT and CDR2 is YNNKEL (reference sequence). The DNA of the CDR3 is TGTGCCAGCAGCCGGCCCGGAGGGGCAGATACGCAGTATTTT. Translated: CASSRPGGADTQYF.

This chain connects TRBV20-1 to TRBJ2-7, with TRBD2 matching over 16 bases. CDR3 length: 16 amino acids. CDR1 is DFQATT and CDR2 is SNEGSKA in the germline V gene (reference sequence). The V gene end was trimmed by 6 bases and the J gene end by 5 bases; junction bases not matched to a gene: 10. The CDR3 sequence: CSATGTSGRAFDEQYV. DNA for the CDR3: TGCAGTGCCACCGGGACTAGCGGGAGGGCGTTCGACGAGCAGTACGTC.

J is TRBJ2-1 and V is TRBV3-1; 12 bases agree with TRBD2. CDR3 length equals 15 residues. Germline V gene data show CDR1 as LGHDT and CDR2 as YNNKEL (reference sequence). With 3 bases clipped from V and 10 bases from J, the junction kept 7 bases outside the gene matches. CDR3 coding DNA: TGTGCCAGCAGCCATTTGACTAGCGGGAGTCGGGAGCAGTTCTTC. Its translation: CASSHLTSGSREQFF.

The V call is TRBV5-6, the J call TRBJ2-3; TRBD1 is a possible D gene (6 bases). The ends were cut back, 3 bases at V and 6 bases at J, with 14 bases in the middle. Germline assignment: CDR1 SGHDT and CDR2 YYEEEE. CDR3 size: 14 residues. The CDR3: CASSSIGGGDTQYF. The CDR3 nucleotides read TGTGCCAGCAGCTCCATTGGGGGCGGGGATACGCAGTATTTT. Combining the CDR3 with reference TRBV5-6 and TRBJ2-3 gives the whole variable domain DAGVTQSPTHLIKTRGQQVTLRCSPKSGHDTVSWYQQALGQGPQFIFQYYEEEERQRGNFPDRFSGHQFPNYSSELNVNALLLGDSALYLCASSSIGGGDTQYFGPGTRLTVL.

The J gene is TRBJ1-6, the V gene TRBV28; D remains ambiguous. V was trimmed by 7 bases and J by 9 bases, leaving 10 bases between them. CDR3 length: 12 residues. Germline V CDR1 and CDR2: MDHEN, SYDVKM. The CDR3 spells CASNDGFSPLHF. As DNA, the CDR3 is TGTGCCAGCAATGACGGTTTTTCACCCCTCCACTTT.

The rearrangement uses TRBV29-1 and TRBJ2-7; D assignment may be TRBD1 or TRBD2 (5 bases each). The CDR3 spans 12 residues. V was clipped by 3 bases and J by 5 bases, with 11 bases between them. In germline, CDR1 is SQVTM, CDR2 ANQGSEA. CDR3 nucleotides: TGCAGCGTTGAGGCCAGGGAGCACGAGCAGTACTTC. Protein product: CSVEAREHEQYF.

The V gene is TRBV2, the J gene TRBJ2-1; a weak D match, TRBD2 (6 bases). Germline V gene sequence: CDR1 SNHLY, CDR2 FYNNEI. There are 15 residues in the CDR3. Trimming removed 4 bases from V and 7 bases from J, with 17 bases in between. Written as DNA, the CDR3 is TGTGCCAGCAGTGCTTACGGCGGGACCGTTAATGAGCAGTTCTTC. Its protein product is CASSAYGGTVNEQFF.

Only one count was recorded for this clonotype. CDR3 sequence: CASSLGQGDYEQYV. Here the CDR3 DNA reads TGTGCCAGCAGCCTGGGACAGGGGGACTACGAGCAGTACGTC. The chain employs TRBV3-1 and TRBJ2-7, with 11 bases that match TRBD1. Germline trimming cut 4 bases from V and 3 bases from J; bases unmatched to any gene: 2. Germline CDR1 and CDR2: LGHDT and YNNKEL (reference sequence). CDR3 length equals 14 residues.